A single sample gave rise to the 20 T cell receptor beta chains below, sequenced in a study of T cell responses to AZD1222 COVID-19 vaccine. Clones were read by immunoSEQ multiplex PCR, and TCRdb kept only the in-frame ones, dropping some. Of about 94,000 clones in the sample, about 88% were seen once. Sequenced material: peripheral blood, taken on day 0 of AZD1222 vaccination. These receptors all stem from an adult in good health.

The chain recombines TRBV30 with TRBJ1-5; D uncertain. V lost 2 bases to trimming and J lost 1 base, with 6 bases between them. Germline values: CDR1 GTSNPN, CDR2 SVGIG (reference sequence). The CDR3 has 13 amino acids. The CDR3 sequence: CAWSRQSNQPQHF. The DNA for the CDR3 is TGTGCCTGGAGTAGGCAAAGCAATCAGCCCCAGCATTTT. The full variable domain, its missing parts supplied by reference TRBV30 and TRBJ1-5, is SQTIHQWPATLVQPVGSPLSLECTVEGTSNPNLYWYRQAAGRGLQLLFYSVGIGQISSEVPQNLSASRPQDRQFILSSKKLLLSDSGFYLCAWSRQSNQPQHFGDGTRLSIL.

The chain is built from TRBV21-1 and TRBJ1-5; the DNA was not compared with TRBD1, the D call given in the table. TRBV21-1 is given as a pseudogene. The CDR3 length is 13 residues. The CDR3, as DNA: TGTGCCAGCAGCAAAAACTCCCGGGACACACAGCATTTT. Its translation is CASSKNSRDTQHF.

The CDR3 nucleotides read TGCAGCGCCTACTCCGTTAGGGAGCAGTTCTTC. This translates into CSAYSVREQFF. This sequence joins TRBV29-1 and TRBJ2-1; no clear D. The CDR3 covers 11 residues. Trimming cost V 7 bases and J 10 bases, with 14 bases left between them. Germline CDR1 and CDR2: SQVTM and ANQGSEA.

This rearrangement joins TRBV14 to TRBJ1-1; no clear D. The V end lost 1 base, the J end lost 10 bases, and 13 bases lay between the germline ends. Germline V gene data show CDR1 as SGHDN and CDR2 as FVKESK. This CDR3 region has 13 residues. The CDR3 nucleotides are TGTGCCAGCAGCCAAGTCGGGCGGAGAGGAGCTTTCTTT. The encoded protein is CASSQVGRRGAFF. The variable domain in full, with the rest retrieved from reference TRBV14 and TRBJ1-1, is EAGVTQFPSHSVIEKGQTVTLRCDPISGHDNLYWYRRVMGKEIKFLLHFVKESKQDESGMPNNRFLAERTGGTYSTLKVQPAELEDSGVYFCASSQVGRRGAFFGQGTRLTVV.

The rearrangement links TRBV6-5 to TRBJ1-2, with D perhaps matching TRBD1 (6 bases). Germline CDR1 and CDR2: MNHEY and SVGAGI. Trimming took 2 bases from V and 3 from J, leaving 13 bases between them. The CDR3 runs to 15 residues. As DNA, the CDR3 is TGTGCCAGCAGTTACGGGGCAGGGGTGGACTATGGCTACACCTTC. Its protein product is CASSYGAGVDYGYTF.

The V call is TRBV28, the J call TRBJ1-4; maybe TRBD1 (6 bases). Germline loops: CDR1 MDHEN, CDR2 SYDVKM. The CDR3 covers 15 residues. V lost 5 bases and J 7 bases, leaving 17 bases between the germline ends. The CDR3 here is CASSPRQAAGEKLFF. Here the CDR3 DNA reads TGTGCCAGCAGTCCCAGACAGGCGGCGGGTGAAAAACTGTTTTTT.

The J gene is TRBJ2-2, the V gene TRBV4-3, with no clear D. The V and J ends lost 0 bases and 5 bases respectively, with 16 bases between them. There are 17 residues in the CDR3. Germline CDR1 LGHNA, CDR2 YSLEER. CDR3 in amino acids: CASSQERVGLGTGELFF. CDR3 nucleotides: TGCGCCAGCAGCCAAGAAAGGGTGGGTCTAGGGACCGGGGAGCTGTTTTTT.

The chain couples TRBV6-5 to TRBJ2-5; D possibly uses TRBD1 or TRBD2 (6 bases each). The V and J ends lost 5 bases and 5 bases respectively, with 18 bases between them. This CDR3 is built from 15 residues. In germline, CDR1 is MNHEY, CDR2 SVGAGI. Here the CDR3 DNA reads TGTGCCAGCAGTCCGACTGGAGGGGGTGGGGAGACCCAGTACTTC. It is translated as CASSPTGGGGETQYF.

The V gene is TRBV27, the J gene TRBJ2-5; the D gene is possibly TRBD2 (7 bases). The CDR3 loop spans 14 amino acids. V dropped 3 bases and J dropped 5 bases, with 13 bases sitting between them. CDR1 and CDR2 (germline): MNHEY, SMNVEV (reference sequence). The CDR3 region has the DNA TGTGCCAGCAGTTTTACGGGGGGCGGGGAGACCCAGTACTTC. Residues: CASSFTGGGETQYF.

The chain uses TRBV15 and TRBJ2-2, with D unclear. V was pared by 1 base and J by 5 bases, with 5 bases between. CDR3 length: 13 residues. The germline V gene has CDR1 LNHNV and CDR2 YYDKDF (reference sequence). CDR3 residues: CATSRGVTGELFF. The CDR3 DNA sequence: TGTGCCACCAGCAGAGGGGTGACCGGGGAGCTGTTTTTT.

The chain has TRBV6-5 and TRBJ1-2, with TRBD1 matching over 11 bases. Germline loops: CDR1 MNHEY, CDR2 SVGAGI. J gave up 6 bases and V 2 bases, and 5 bases lay outside the gene matches. The CDR3 is 15 residues long. The CDR3 is CASSYGQGARDGYTF. In nucleotides, the CDR3 is TGTGCCAGCAGTTACGGACAGGGGGCGCGGGATGGCTACACCTTC.

The V and J genes are TRBV5-1 and TRBJ1-1; D is possibly TRBD1 (5 bases). The V end lost 2 bases, the J end lost 3 bases, and 11 bases lay between the germline ends. CDR1 SGHRS and CDR2 YFSETQ come from the germline V gene. The CDR3 has 14 amino acids. CDR3 protein: CASSFYGGDTEAFF. CDR3 DNA sequence: TGCGCCAGCAGCTTTTACGGGGGGGACACTGAAGCTTTCTTT. The full variable domain, its missing parts supplied by reference TRBV5-1 and TRBJ1-1, is KAGVTQTPRYLIKTRGQQVTLSCSPISGHRSVSWYQQTPGQGLQFLFEYFSETQRNKGNFPGRFSGRQFSNSRSEMNVSTLELGDSALYLCASSFYGGDTEAFFGQGTRLTVV.

The chain carries TRBV7-2 and TRBJ1-2; the D gene is possibly TRBD1 (5 bases). Per the germline V gene, CDR1 is SGHTA and CDR2 is FQGNSA. Trimming took off 3 bases at V and 4 bases at J, with 9 bases between the two ends. This CDR3 region has 13 residues. The CDR3 region is CASSFRATYGYTF. The CDR3, as DNA: TGTGCCAGCAGCTTCAGGGCGACCTATGGCTACACCTTC.

This clone came up a few times. The J gene is TRBJ1-2, the V gene TRBV18; the D is unclear. CDR1 is KGHSH, CDR2 LQKENI, per germline. Trimming took 2 bases from V and 2 from J, leaving 9 bases between them. The CDR3 runs to 14 residues. The CDR3 region is CASSPVGRNYGYTF. The CDR3 DNA sequence: TGTGCCAGCTCACCAGTTGGCAGGAACTATGGCTACACCTTC.

This clone was seen just once. The chain carries TRBV9 and TRBJ2-3, with D maybe TRBD2 (5 bases). This CDR3 has 16 residues. Trimming removed 1 base from V and 2 bases from J, with 14 bases in between. Per the germline V gene, CDR1 is SGDLS and CDR2 is YYNGEE. The CDR3 DNA follows: TGTGCCAGCAGCGTAAGGGTAGCGTCCCCCACAGATACGCAGTATTTT. Amino acids: CASSVRVASPTDTQYF.

The CDR3 bases are TGCGCCAGCAGCTTGACGGTGGCGGGGCGCAATGGCTACACCTTC. Its protein is CASSLTVAGRNGYTF. This chain links TRBV5-1 with TRBJ1-2, with D tentatively TRBD1 (5 bases). The CDR3 runs 15 residues. V was cut by 1 base and J by 6 bases, with 16 bases left in between. The V gene's germline CDR1 is SGHRS and CDR2 YFSETQ.

The rearrangement joins TRBV19 to TRBJ1-3; maybe TRBD1 (5 bases). The V end lost 6 bases, the J end lost 0 bases, and 12 bases lay between the germline ends. This CDR3 contains 15 residues. CDR1 is LNHDA and CDR2 is SQIVND in the germline V gene (reference sequence). DNA for the CDR3: TGTGCCAGTAGCCCCAGGGCCAGCTCTGGAAACACCATATATTTT. It translates to CASSPRASSGNTIYF. Filled out from reference TRBV19 and TRBJ1-3, the complete variable domain reads DGGITQSPKYLFRKEGQNVTLSCEQNLNHDAMYWYRQDPGQGLRLIYYSQIVNDFQKGDIAEGYSVSREKKESFPLTVTSAQKNPTAFYLCASSPRASSGNTIYFGEGSWLTVV.

The chain couples TRBV30 to TRBJ1-2, with TRBD1 as a possible D gene (5 bases). Germline CDR1 GTSNPN, CDR2 SVGIG (reference sequence). The V end was cut by 4 bases, the J end by 1 base, with 7 bases between. This CDR3 comprises 12 residues. In DNA form, the CDR3 reads TGTGCCTGGACCGGGGGTAACTATGGCTACACCTTC. It is translated as CAWTGGNYGYTF.

This clone was detected only a few times. In nucleotides, the CDR3 is TGTGCTAGTGGTTTGGACAGGGCGATCTCATCTGTCCGTGAAGCTTTCTTT. Amino acid sequence: CASGLDRAISSVREAFF. The chain combines TRBV12-5 with TRBJ1-1, with a tentative D call TRBD1 (6 bases). Germline V gene lookup returns CDR1 LGHNT and CDR2 FRNRAP. The CDR3 has 17 residues. With 1 base removed from V and 7 bases from J, the gap between germline ends came to 22 bases.

The rearrangement links TRBV9 to TRBJ2-2; the D call may be TRBD1 or TRBD2 (7 bases each). This CDR3 has 16 residues. Germline CDR1 is SGDLS and CDR2 is YYNGEE. The germline V and J ends were trimmed by 0 bases and 3 bases, with 12 bases remaining between them. CDR3 sequence: CASSVGEGADTGELFF. For the CDR3, the DNA is TGTGCCAGCAGCGTAGGGGAGGGGGCCGACACCGGGGAGCTGTTTTTT. Combining the CDR3 with reference TRBV9 and TRBJ2-2 gives the whole variable domain DSGVTQTPKHLITATGQRVTLRCSPRSGDLSVYWYQQSLDQGLQFLIQYYNGEERAKGNILERFSAQQFPDLHSELNLSSLELGDSALYFCASSVGEGADTGELFFGEGSRLTVL.